Below are 15 T cell receptor beta chains sequenced from a single sample in a study of cytomegalovirus exposure and HLA in healthy donors. Method: immunoSEQ multiplex PCR; TCRdb's copy keeps in-frame clones and lacks some. The sample lists 100,000 or so clones; about 90% were seen once. Material for sequencing was PBMCs. The receptor set was obtained from a man aged 18 to 29 in good health and CMV-seropositive.

The chain employs TRBV25-1 and TRBJ2-7; D is undetermined. CDR3 length: 14 residues. V lost 1 base, J lost 5 bases, and 12 bases lay in between. Germline assignment: CDR1 MGHDK and CDR2 SYGVNS. The CDR3 DNA follows: TGTGCCAGCAGTGAATCAGGCTCTGGCCACGAGCAGTACTTC. It is translated as CASSESGSGHEQYF.

V usage is TRBV5-8 and J usage is TRBJ2-2; 9 bases align to TRBD2. The CDR3 sequence is 17 residues long. Germline-derived CDR1 and CDR2 are SGHTS and YDEGEE. The junction had 5 bases not matched to a gene; V was cut back by 1 base and J by 1 base. The CDR3 nucleotides read TGTGCCAGCAGCTTGCCGCGGGAGGGCCGGAACACCGGGGAGCTGTTTTTT. This translates into CASSLPREGRNTGELFF.

The chain couples TRBV6-1 to TRBJ1-5, with 8 bases lining up with TRBD1. The CDR3 contains 14 residues. V gave up 2 bases and J gave up 4 bases; unmatched junction bases: 1. The germline V gene encodes CDR1 MNHNS and CDR2 SASEGT. In nucleotides, the CDR3 is TGTGCCAGCAGTGAACAGGGGGCGAATCAGCCCCAGCATTTT. It codes for CASSEQGANQPQHF.

This chain connects TRBV4-2 to TRBJ2-7, with 9 bases aligning to TRBD1. V was pared by 0 bases and J by 3 bases, with 9 bases of the junction left unmatched. The CDR3 totals 17 residues. CDR1 and CDR2 (germline): LGHNA, YNFKEQ. DNA for the CDR3: TGTGCCAGCAGCCAAGATATGTCCGGGACAGGGAACTACGAGCAGTACTTC. Protein: CASSQDMSGTGNYEQYF.

The chain has TRBV29-1 and TRBJ2-7; D not certain. CDR1 is SQVTM, CDR2 ANQGSEA, per germline. The V gene lost 4 bases and the J gene lost 0 bases, with 10 bases spanning the gap. CDR3 size: 13 residues. DNA for the CDR3: TGCAGCGTTGTTTCAGGAAACTCCTACGAGCAGTACTTC. This gives the protein CSVVSGNSYEQYF.

The chain is built from TRBV9 and TRBJ2-7; D uncertain. V lost 0 bases, J lost 4 bases, and 11 bases lay in between. CDR3 length equals 14 residues. CDR1 is SGDLS and CDR2 is YYNGEE in the germline V gene. The CDR3 sequence is CASSVDVQSYEQYF. Written as DNA, the CDR3 is TGTGCCAGCAGCGTAGATGTCCAGTCTTACGAGCAGTACTTC.

CDR3 in amino acids: CASSPTGAWTGELFF. Here the CDR3 DNA reads TGTGCCAGCAGCCCGACAGGAGCGTGGACCGGGGAGCTGTTTTTT. V gene TRBV11-2 combines with J gene TRBJ2-2; D is possibly TRBD1 (6 bases). Germline V gene data show CDR1 as SGHAT and CDR2 as FQNNGV. V was pared by 5 bases and J by 5 bases, with 15 bases between. CDR3 length: 15 residues.

V and J are TRBV5-1 and TRBJ2-1; 8 bases agree with TRBD2. Germline V CDR1 and CDR2: SGHRS, YFSETQ. V dropped 0 bases and J dropped 5; count of bases not matched to a gene: 4. This CDR3 is 15 amino acids long. The CDR3 bases are TGCGCCAGCAGCTTGGTACTAGCGGAAAACAATGAGCAGTTCTTC. It specifies CASSLVLAENNEQFF.

This clone came up once. The V and J genes are TRBV5-1 and TRBJ2-7, with D possibly matching TRBD1 (6 bases). The V end was cut by 4 bases, the J end by 4 bases, with 15 bases between. This CDR3 is built from 14 residues. Per the germline V gene, CDR1 is SGHRS and CDR2 is YFSETQ. CDR3 in DNA: TGCGCCAGCAGCCCCGAATACAGGGATTACGAGCAGTACTTC. Its translation: CASSPEYRDYEQYF.

CDR3 in DNA: TGTGCCAGCAGTGTTATGGGGGCCACCGGGGAGCTGTTTTTT. Translating gives CASSVMGATGELFF. The chain couples TRBV2 to TRBJ2-2; D is possibly TRBD1 (6 bases). Trimming left V 4 bases short and J 4 bases short, with 10 bases between. The CDR3 totals 14 residues. Germline-derived CDR1 and CDR2 are SNHLY and FYNNEI.

This chain links TRBV7-2 with TRBJ2-2, with 8 bases lining up with TRBD1. The J segment lost 6 bases and the V segment lost 5 bases, leaving 2 bases of the junction unmatched. The CDR3 totals 13 residues. The germline V gene has CDR1 SGHTA and CDR2 FQGNSA. The CDR3 loop is CASSPQGAGELFF. The CDR3 coding sequence is TGTGCCAGCAGCCCACAGGGGGCCGGGGAGCTGTTTTTT.

The chain joins TRBV11-3 to TRBJ2-2, with TRBD1 matching over 7 bases. This CDR3 has 15 amino acids. V trimming: 1 base; J trimming: 4 bases; junction bases outside the gene matches: 3. The germline gives CDR1 SGHNT, CDR2 YENEEA. CDR3 amino acids: CASSLAAGGTGELFF. The CDR3, as DNA: TGTGCCAGCAGCTTAGCGGCAGGGGGCACCGGGGAGCTGTTTTTT.

The rearrangement uses TRBV7-8 and TRBJ2-2, with 8 bases aligning to TRBD2. Losses at the gene ends were 5 bases for V and 0 bases for J; bases not matched to a gene: 5. Germline V CDR1 and CDR2: SGHVS, FQNEAQ. This CDR3 has 16 amino acids. Here the CDR3 DNA reads TGTGCCAGCAGCAAATATAGCGGGACGAACACCGGGGAGCTGTTTTTT. Protein: CASSKYSGTNTGELFF.

This clone showed up just once. The chain couples TRBV5-1 to TRBJ2-7, with 11 bases identical to TRBD2. J lost 4 bases, V lost 4 bases, and 7 bases had no gene match. Germline values: CDR1 SGHRS, CDR2 YFSETQ. The length of the CDR3 is 15 residues. This chain's CDR3 is CASSPQTSGDYEQYF. The CDR3 DNA is TGCGCCAGCAGCCCCCAGACTAGCGGGGATTACGAGCAGTACTTC.

V is TRBV14 and J is TRBJ2-1, with 10 bases that match TRBD2. Germline CDR1 and CDR2: SGHDN and FVKESK. V shed 2 bases, J shed 2 bases, and the junction held 6 bases outside the gene matches. The CDR3 has 17 amino acids. The CDR3 loop is CASSQHRAGGPYNEQFF. The CDR3 DNA follows: TGTGCCAGCAGCCAACATAGAGCGGGAGGGCCCTACAATGAGCAGTTCTTC.